The sequence of this T cell receptor (beta chain) was determined in a study of OX40 agonist ivuxolimab in advanced cancers. Study-wide background: Partial responses were achieved by three patients: one hepatocellular carcinoma, two cutaneous melanoma. General study findings and limits: Low levels of normalized T-cell clonal expansion also appeared in some nonresponders.

Per germline, CDR1 DFQATT and CDR2 SNEGSKA (reference sequence). Deletions cut 7 bases from V and 3 bases from J, with 9 bases between. The CDR3 runs to 11 residues. Repertoires were generated with immunoSEQ multiplex PCR, while TCRdb's copy carries only in-frame clones and drops some. The repertoire includes about 71,000 clones, about 88% of them detected once, and about 1% sits in the top ten. Points on this clone: The target antigen is unknown.

The sample consisted of CD4+ or CD8+ T cells sorted from blood, taken in a trial of the OX40 agonist ivuxolimab. The genes are TRBV20-1 and TRBJ2-5; D could derive from TRBD1 or TRBD2 (5 bases each). The receptor's source is an adult with an advanced solid tumor such as melanoma, head and neck, liver or kidney cancer. CDR3 in amino acids: CSGGIEETQYF. For the CDR3, the DNA is TGCAGTGGGGGGATCGAAGAGACCCAGTACTTC.